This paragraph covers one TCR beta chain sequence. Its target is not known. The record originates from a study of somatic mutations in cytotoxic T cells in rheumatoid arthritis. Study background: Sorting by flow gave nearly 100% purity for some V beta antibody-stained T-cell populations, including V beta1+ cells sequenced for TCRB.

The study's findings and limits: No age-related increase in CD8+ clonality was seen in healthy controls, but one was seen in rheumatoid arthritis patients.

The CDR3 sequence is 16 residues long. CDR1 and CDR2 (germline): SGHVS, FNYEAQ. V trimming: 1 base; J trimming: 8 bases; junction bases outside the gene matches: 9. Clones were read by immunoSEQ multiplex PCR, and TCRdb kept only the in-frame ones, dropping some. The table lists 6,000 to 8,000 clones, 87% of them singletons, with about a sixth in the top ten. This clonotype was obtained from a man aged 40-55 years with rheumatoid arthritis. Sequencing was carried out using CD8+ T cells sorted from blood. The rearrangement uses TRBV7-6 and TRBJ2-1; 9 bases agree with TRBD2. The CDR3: CASSLDSGGNKDEQFF. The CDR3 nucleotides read TGTGCCAGCAGCTTAGATAGCGGGGGAAATAAGGATGAGCAGTTCTTC.